This T cell receptor (beta chain) was found in a study of OX40 agonist ivuxolimab in advanced cancers. Turning to the study itself: Ivuxolimab, an agonistic anti-OX40 (CD134) antibody, was given to patients. There were three patients with partial responses, one having hepatocellular carcinoma and two cutaneous melanoma.

Losses at the gene ends were 9 bases for V and 3 bases for J; bases not matched to a gene: 11. The length of the CDR3 is 15 residues. Germline V gene lookup returns CDR1 SNHLY and CDR2 FYNNEI. Patients with a history of autoimmune disease or on systemic immunosuppression were excluded. Peripheral blood came from all dose cohorts at three timepoints. The repertoire was sequenced with immunoSEQ multiplex PCR; TCRdb's copy has only in-frame clones and lacks some. This table holds about 49,000 clones, more than 75% found once. This receptor was obtained from an adult with an advanced solid tumor such as melanoma, head and neck, liver or kidney cancer. This chain joins TRBV2 and TRBJ2-1; 7 bases are a match to TRBD2. Sequences were derived from CD4+ or CD8+ T cells sorted from blood, sampled in a trial of the OX40 agonist ivuxolimab. As DNA, the CDR3 is TGTGCCAGATCCTACTCGGGGGGTCTCTACAATGAGCAGTTCTTC. It codes for CARSYSGGLYNEQFF. Full variable domain (rest looked up from reference TRBV2 and TRBJ2-1): EPEVTQTPSHQVTQMGQEVILRCVPISNHLYFYWYRQILGQKVEFLVSFYNNEISEKSEIFDDQFSVERPDGSNFTLKIRSTKLEDSAMYFCARSYSGGLYNEQFFGPGTRLTVL.